This TCR beta chain comes out of a study of T cells in Graves' hyperthyroidism and ophthalmopathy. General study points: Blood also contained most expanded thyroid clonotypes above 0.001. With a median lead of approximately 6 months before onset, the model predicted ophthalmopathy.

Note on this clonotype: No antigen is known for it. A much bigger clone sits one base away, suggesting this may be a read error.

The germline V gene encodes CDR1 LGHDT and CDR2 YNNKEL (reference sequence). Trimming took off 7 bases at V and 2 bases at J, with 11 bases between the two ends. The CDR3 consists of 13 residues. RNA transcripts provided the source from which TCR beta CDR3 regions were amplified. Researchers ran a first-round RT-PCR on the TCR CDR3 using the HTBI primer set. MiXCR, applied by TCRdb to the multiplex PCR reads, yields one record per CDR3 protein. The data show roughly 720,000 distinct CDR3 sequences, around 16% seen once. V usage is TRBV3-1 and J usage is TRBJ1-1; D is unclear. The sequenced sample was blood. The receptor comes from a man aged 50 or older with Graves' hyperthyroidism. DNA of the CDR3: TGTGCCAGCATCAATGTGGGCAACACTGAAGCTTTCTTT. Its protein product is CASINVGNTEAFF.